Described below is a single TCR beta chain sequence and its context. Read sequence stops 3 residues before the CDR3 end, and the germline J gene provides the missing end. The sample originates from a study of T cells in women clearing cervical HPV infection. Study summary: Case blood was drawn when the lesion was first found; control blood after infection became undetectable.

Some clones are missing from TCRdb's copy, which holds only in-frame ones; the method was immunoSEQ multiplex PCR. Recorded here are 34,000 or so clones; the top ten clones represent 3.5% to 5.5%. MY09/MY11 PCR detected cervical HPV DNA; dot-blot assigned genotypes. The CDR3 has 13 amino acids. Germline CDR1 and CDR2: LNHDA and SQIVND (reference sequence). This TCR derives from a woman between 18 and 70 years old with a cervical HPV16 infection that either progressed to CIN3+ or cleared (not recorded which). V is TRBV19 and J is TRBJ2-2; D may be TRBD2 (5 bases). Input material: blood buffy coat. This CDR3 reads CASRIGLNEKLFF. Partial CDR3 DNA: TGTGCCAGTAGGATTGGACTTAATGAAAAG.